Reported below is one T cell receptor beta chain. The antigen is unknown. This specimen comes from a study of radiation and T cells in renal cell carcinoma. Study-level findings and limits: No pretreatment tumor biopsies were available for baseline clonotypes.

The time point is: blood 4 weeks post-SBRT, at nephrectomy. Treatment indicated: 15 Gy SBRT to primary tumor, nephrectomy 4 weeks later. Nephrectomy followed 15 Gy stereotactic body radiation by 4 weeks. This renal cell carcinoma was of the clear cell type. TCRdb's copy holds only in-frame clones and misses some; the assay was immunoSEQ multiplex PCR. The table includes roughly 45,000 clones, about 82% detected once. Material: blood, obtained from a patient whose treatment included radiotherapy and nephrectomy. This clonotype was obtained from a woman aged 65 to 85 with renal cell carcinoma.

This CDR3 is CASSLEGPEAFF. CDR3 DNA sequence: TGCGCCAGCAGCTTGGAAGGGCCTGAAGCTTTCTTT. The V call is TRBV5-1, the J call TRBJ1-1; D gene ambiguous. CDR3 size: 12 residues. V gave up 0 bases and J gave up 6 bases, with 6 bases separating them. In germline, CDR1 is SGHRS, CDR2 YFSETQ.